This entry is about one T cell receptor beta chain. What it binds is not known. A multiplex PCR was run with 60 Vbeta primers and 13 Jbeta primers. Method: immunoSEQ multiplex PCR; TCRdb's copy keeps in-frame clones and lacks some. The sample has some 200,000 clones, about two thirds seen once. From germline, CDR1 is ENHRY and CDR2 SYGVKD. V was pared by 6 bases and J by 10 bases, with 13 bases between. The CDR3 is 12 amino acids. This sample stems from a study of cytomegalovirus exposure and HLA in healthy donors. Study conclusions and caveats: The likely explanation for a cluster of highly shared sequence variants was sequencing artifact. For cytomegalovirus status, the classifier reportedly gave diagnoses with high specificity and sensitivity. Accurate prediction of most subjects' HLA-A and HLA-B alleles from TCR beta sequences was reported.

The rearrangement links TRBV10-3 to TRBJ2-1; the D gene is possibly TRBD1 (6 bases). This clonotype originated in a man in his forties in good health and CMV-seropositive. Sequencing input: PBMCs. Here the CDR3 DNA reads TGTGCCATCAGCCCACAGGGTTACGAGCAGTTCTTC. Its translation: CAISPQGYEQFF.